What follows are 5 T cell receptor beta chains derived from one specimen sequenced in a study of tumor-infiltrating lymphocytes in localized non-small cell lung cancer. Here immunoSEQ multiplex PCR was the method, and the copy in TCRdb shows in-frame clones only, minus some. The top ten clones hold around 7% of a sample with about 8,700 clones, about 80% of them seen once. Sequencing was carried out using uninvolved lung tissue not adjacent to the tumor. These receptors were taken from a human donor with non-small cell lung cancer.

The V and J genes are TRBV2 and TRBJ1-2, with D possibly matching TRBD1 (6 bases). Trimming removed 7 bases from V and 2 bases from J, with 11 bases in between. Germline V gene data show CDR1 as SNHLY and CDR2 as FYNNEI. The length of the CDR3 is 13 residues. CDR3 loop: CASKKDRNYGYTF. The CDR3 DNA follows: TGTGCCAGCAAAAAAGACAGGAACTATGGCTACACCTTC. The complete variable domain, with remaining parts taken from reference TRBV2 and TRBJ1-2, reads EPEVTQTPSHQVTQMGQEVILRCVPISNHLYFYWYRQILGQKVEFLVSFYNNEISEKSEIFDDQFSVERPDGSNFTLKIRSTKLEDSAMYFCASKKDRNYGYTFGSGTRLTVV.

The chain is built from TRBV2 and TRBJ2-1; TRBD1 is a possible D gene (6 bases). Germline CDR1 and CDR2: SNHLY and FYNNEI. The CDR3 spans 15 residues. Trimming removed 0 bases at V and 9 bases at J, with 15 bases between. CDR3 in amino acids: CASSEAWGRGSEQFF. In nucleotides, the CDR3 is TGTGCCAGCAGTGAAGCTTGGGGGCGCGGTAGTGAGCAGTTCTTC.

The genes are TRBV27 and TRBJ2-5; 7 bases match TRBD2. V lost 5 bases to trimming and J lost 4 bases; unmatched junction nucleotides: 7. CDR3 size: 14 residues. CDR1 and CDR2 from the germline V gene are MNHEY and SMNVEV (reference sequence). The CDR3 DNA reads TGTGCCAGCAGTCCCTGGACTAGGGGAGAGACCCAGTACTTC. Translated: CASSPWTRGETQYF.

The CDR3 is CASSQDDRKGTEAFF. The CDR3 region has the DNA TGCGCCAGCAGCCAAGATGACAGGAAGGGAACTGAAGCTTTCTTT. The chain recombines TRBV4-3 with TRBJ1-1, with D possibly matching TRBD1 (6 bases). Looked up from germline, CDR1 is LGHNA and CDR2 is YSLEER. V was cut by 0 bases and J by 5 bases, with 13 bases left in between. The CDR3 covers 15 residues.

V is TRBV19 and J is TRBJ1-6; TRBD1 matches at 8 bases. This CDR3 is built from 20 residues. J was trimmed by 2 bases and V by 6 bases; bases with no gene match: 18. The V gene's germline CDR1 is LNHDA and CDR2 SQIVND (reference sequence). The CDR3 DNA reads TGTGCCAGTAGCCGACCAATAACTCACAGGGGGACCACCTATAATTCACCCCTCCACTTT. Its protein is CASSRPITHRGTTYNSPLHF.